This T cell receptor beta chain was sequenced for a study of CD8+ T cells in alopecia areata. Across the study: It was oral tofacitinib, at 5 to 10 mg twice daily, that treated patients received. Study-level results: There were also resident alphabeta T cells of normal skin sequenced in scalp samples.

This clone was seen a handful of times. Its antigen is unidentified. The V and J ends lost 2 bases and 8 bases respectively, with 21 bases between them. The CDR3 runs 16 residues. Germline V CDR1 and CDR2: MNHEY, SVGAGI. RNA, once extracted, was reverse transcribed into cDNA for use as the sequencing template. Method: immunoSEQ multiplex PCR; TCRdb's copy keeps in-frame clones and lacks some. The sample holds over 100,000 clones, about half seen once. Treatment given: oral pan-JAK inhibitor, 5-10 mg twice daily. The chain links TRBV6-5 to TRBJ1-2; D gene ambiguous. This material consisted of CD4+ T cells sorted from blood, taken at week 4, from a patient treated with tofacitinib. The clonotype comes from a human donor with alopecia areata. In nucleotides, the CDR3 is TGTGCCAGCAGTTACCCCCCTGTTGTCCGGATTTTAGGCTACACCTTC. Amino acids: CASSYPPVVRILGYTF.